These 13 T cell receptor beta chains originate from one sample sequenced in a study of T cells in Graves' hyperthyroidism and ophthalmopathy. RNA transcripts were the template for amplifying TCR beta CDR3 regions. HTBI primers drove first-round RT-PCR of the TCR CDR3. Each CDR3 protein gets one entry after TCRdb re-called the multiplex PCR reads with MiXCR. This table has under 550,000 distinct CDR3 sequences, 12% to 15% appearing once. The sample consisted of blood. The receptors stem from a woman aged 18 to 35 with Graves' hyperthyroidism.

This clonotype was detected only a few times. The V and J genes are TRBV10-3 and TRBJ2-7; 12 bases agree with TRBD2. The J segment lost 3 bases and the V segment lost 2 bases, leaving 14 bases of the junction unmatched. Per the germline V gene, CDR1 is ENHRY and CDR2 is SYGVKD. The CDR3 covers 19 residues. The CDR3 spells CAISEPGRLTSGSIYEQYF. CDR3 DNA sequence: TGTGCCATCAGTGAGCCGGGGAGGCTGACTAGCGGGAGTATCTACGAGCAGTACTTC.

This clonotype has at least ten counts. The chain combines TRBV11-2 with TRBJ2-1; D unclear. V was pared by 5 bases and J by 1 base, with 12 bases between. Germline CDR1 reads SGHAT; CDR2 reads FQNNGV. This CDR3 has 15 amino acids. DNA of the CDR3: TGTGCCAGCAGCCGCGACTCGTATTCCTACAATGAGCAGTTCTTC. This gives the protein CASSRDSYSYNEQFF.

Turning to this clonotype: Compared with germline, one end of the junction differs, possibly owing to a read error. The chain combines TRBV12-3 or TRBV12-4 with TRBJ2-5; 9 nucleotides agree with TRBD1. The CDR3 has 13 residues. Here the CDR3 reads CASRGTGLETRYF. For the CDR3, the DNA is TGCGCCAGCAGGGGGACAGGGTTGGAGACCCGGTACTTC.

This chain joins TRBV20-1 and TRBJ2-7; the match to TRBD1 covers 7 bases. The J segment lost 4 bases and the V segment lost 3 bases, leaving 12 bases of the junction unmatched. The CDR3 has 15 residues. Germline loops: CDR1 DFQATT, CDR2 SNEGSKA (reference sequence). CDR3 DNA sequence: TGCAGTGCTAGCTACCCCGTCGACAGGGCTTACGAGCAGTACTTC. It translates to CSASYPVDRAYEQYF.

The V call is TRBV27, the J call TRBJ2-5; D not resolved. Germline lookup yields CDR1 MNHEY and CDR2 SMNVEV (reference sequence). Trimming removed 0 bases at V and 4 bases at J, with 12 bases between. The CDR3 loop spans 15 amino acids. CDR3 coding DNA: TGTGCCAGCAGTTTATCGGGGTTAGCACGAGAGACCCAGTACTTC. Its translation is CASSLSGLARETQYF.

This clonotype was counted ten times or more. V and J are TRBV10-1 and TRBJ2-7, with TRBD1 matching over 10 bases. The CDR3 extends over 15 amino acids. Germline CDR1 and CDR2: WNHNN and SYGVQD (reference sequence). Trimming cost V 3 bases and J 5 bases; bases outside gene matches: 7. The DNA of the CDR3 is TGCGCCAGCAGTGATCCGGACAGGGGGTCTGACGAGCAGTACTTC. Amino acids: CASSDPDRGSDEQYF.

At least ten counts were recorded for this clonotype. The gene calls are TRBV20-1 and TRBJ1-2; TRBD1 matches at 8 bases. The junction had 5 bases not matched to a gene; V was cut back by 0 bases and J by 2 bases. The CDR3 runs 15 residues. The V gene's germline CDR1 is DFQATT and CDR2 SNEGSKA (reference sequence). The CDR3 here is CSARDLTGGNYGYTF. The CDR3 coding sequence is TGCAGTGCTAGAGATCTAACAGGGGGAAACTATGGCTACACCTTC.

This clonotype was recorded at least ten times. The V call is TRBV5-6, the J call TRBJ2-7; 8 bases match TRBD1. Germline V lookup: CDR1 SGHDT, CDR2 YYEEEE. The CDR3 spans 15 residues. V lost 4 bases and J lost 2; bases outside the gene matches: 8. This CDR3 is CASSAGQGATYEQYF. The CDR3 nucleotides are TGTGCCAGCAGCGCCGGACAGGGCGCCACCTACGAGCAGTACTTC.

This clonotype was seen repeatedly, ten times or more. The DNA of the CDR3 is TGTGCCAGCAGCTTAAAGGGGGGTGGTGAGCAGTTCTTC. Translating gives CASSLKGGGEQFF. The chain uses TRBV7-3 and TRBJ2-1; D is possibly TRBD1 or TRBD2 (6 bases each). Germline CDR1 SGHTA, CDR2 FQGTGA. This CDR3 comprises 13 residues. V was trimmed by 1 base and J by 9 bases, leaving 10 bases between them.

This clonotype has a count of ten or more. The V gene is TRBV28, the J gene TRBJ1-6; TRBD1 might be the D (6 bases). This CDR3 comprises 14 residues. V was trimmed by 1 base and J by 5 bases, leaving 6 bases between them. The germline CDR1 and CDR2 sequences are MDHEN and SYDVKM. In nucleotides, the CDR3 is TGTGCCAGCAGTTTATCAGGGGATAATTCACCCCTCCACTTT. This gives the protein CASSLSGDNSPLHF.

The sample holds many counts of this clonotype. The V and J genes are TRBV12-3 or TRBV12-4 and TRBJ1-2; 9 bases map to TRBD1. The CDR3 is made up of 14 amino acids. V lost 3 bases and J lost 8; bases outside the gene matches: 7. CDR3 nucleotide sequence: TGTGCCAGCAGTTTCGGGGACAGGGCGAGCGGCTACACCTTC. This gives the protein CASSFGDRASGYTF.

In this sample, this clonotype turned up many times. One end of the junction is discordant with germline, which a read error may explain. The J gene is TRBJ2-2, the V gene TRBV6-1; D is undetermined. This CDR3 is built from 12 residues. Germline-derived CDR1 and CDR2 are MNHNS and SASEGT. The CDR3 sequence is CASGENTGELFF. The CDR3 region has the DNA TGTGCCAGCGGTGAGAACACCGGGGAGCTGTTTTTT.

This clonotype was found a few times. This may stem from a read error, because a much larger clone lies one nucleotide away. V usage is TRBV7-2 and J usage is TRBJ2-5; tentative D call: TRBD1 (6 bases). The germline CDR1 and CDR2 sequences are SGHTA and FQGNSA. The CDR3 sequence is 15 residues long. The CDR3 loop is CAGSQPRGIQETQYF. CDR3 DNA: TGTGCCGGCAGCCAACCCAGGGGAATCCAAGAGACCCAGTACTTC. Supplemented by reference TRBV7-2 and TRBJ2-5, the full variable domain reads GAGVSQSPSNKVTEKGKDVELRCDPISGHTALYWYRQSLGQGLEFLIYFQGNSAPDKSGLPSDRFSAERTGGSVSTLTIQRTQQEDSAVYLCAGSQPRGIQETQYFGPGTRLLVL.